The present T cell receptor beta chain was sequenced within a study of blood T cells in healthy people across ages. Broader study findings: Roughly linear age-related decline in beta diversity appeared, significant by age roughly 40.

Germline V lookup: CDR1 SGHVS, CDR2 FQNEAQ. The trim removed 2 bases at V and 0 bases at J, leaving 3 bases unmatched. The CDR3 spans 16 residues. As for this clonotype: The antigen is undetermined.

A J-beta primer mix and a sample-barcoded 5' primer were used in a second PCR of roughly 6 to 12 cycles. Every molecule of cDNA carried a tag from a template-switch adaptor with 12 random nucleotides. Each sample yielded at least 2.5 million CDR3-containing paired-end reads. TCRdb redid the calling of the 5' RACE reads with MiXCR, one entry per CDR3 protein. The table records about 1.4 million distinct CDR3 sequences, almost 60% of them present only once. The chain combines TRBV7-8 with TRBJ1-4; TRBD1 aligns across 7 bases. Sequenced sample: blood. The sequence was obtained from a man between 18 and 29 years old in good health. This CDR3 reads CASSLLGQSTNEKLFF. The DNA of the CDR3 is TGTGCCAGCAGCTTATTGGGACAGTCAACTAATGAAAAACTGTTTTTT.